These 28 T cell receptor beta chains were all obtained from the same sample, sequenced in a study of response to subunit inactivated influenza vaccine. TCRdb re-derived calls from the RT-PCR reads in MiXCR, one entry per CDR3 protein. The sample carries some 300,000 distinct CDR3 sequences, about 20% recorded once. The material sequenced was PBMCs from blood, taken less than 22 months after vaccination. The origin of the receptors is a man between 45 and 75 years old who received an inactivated influenza vaccine.

The chain combines TRBV29-1 with TRBJ1-5, with D possibly TRBD1 on 5 matching bases. The V gene lost 2 bases and the J gene lost 9 bases, with 20 bases spanning the gap. The length of the CDR3 is 15 residues. CDR1 SQVTM and CDR2 ANQGSEA come from the germline V gene. The CDR3 nucleotides read TGCAGCGTTGAATTAAGCGGGACGGGTCTAGGGCCCCAGCATTTT. As protein: CSVELSGTGLGPQHF.

CDR3 DNA sequence: TGTGCCAGCAGCCGAAAGCGGGGGGTCCCGAGCTCCTACGAGCAGTACTTC. Protein sequence: CASSRKRGVPSSYEQYF. The gene calls are TRBV28 and TRBJ2-7; 9 nucleotides match TRBD2. Trimming cost V 6 bases and J 0 bases; bases outside gene matches: 12. The length of the CDR3 is 17 residues. The germline V gene encodes CDR1 MDHEN and CDR2 SYDVKM. Based on the CDR3 plus reference TRBV28 and TRBJ2-7, the full variable domain is DVKVTQSSRYLVKRTGEKVFLECVQDMDHENMFWYRQDPGLGLRLIYFSYDVKMKEKGDIPEGYSVSREKKERFSLILESASTNQTSMYLCASSRKRGVPSSYEQYFGPGTRLTVT.

This clonotype occurred a few times. The chain recombines TRBV6-2 or TRBV6-3 with TRBJ1-2; D is unresolved. The CDR3 runs to 11 residues. Trimming shortened V by 2 bases and J by 10 bases, and 8 bases separated the two germline ends. CDR1 MNHEY and CDR2 SVGEGT come from the germline V gene. The DNA of the CDR3 is TGTGCCAGCAGTTACGGGTTTGCCTACACCTTC. Protein: CASSYGFAYTF.

The chain carries TRBV29-1 and TRBJ2-1; D unclear. Germline V gene data show CDR1 as SQVTM and CDR2 as ANQGSEA. There are 16 residues in the CDR3. Trimming shortened V by 5 bases and J by 0 bases, and 17 bases separated the two germline ends. CDR3 sequence reads: CSVHLGRTSSYNEQFF. The CDR3 nucleotides are TGCAGCGTTCATTTAGGGCGGACCAGCTCCTACAATGAGCAGTTCTTC.

This clonotype was counted a few times. The chain carries TRBV12-3 or TRBV12-4 and TRBJ1-1; D remains unclear. The CDR3 has 13 amino acids. Trimming took 5 bases from V and 5 from J, leaving 12 bases between them. Here the CDR3 reads CASSRHSLTEAFF. CDR3 sequence (DNA): TGTGCCAGCAGTAGACACAGTCTAACTGAAGCTTTCTTT.

Many counts were recorded for this clonotype. This chain uses TRBV12-3 or TRBV12-4 with TRBJ1-5, with no clear D. Deletions cut 3 bases from V and 3 bases from J, with 6 bases between. CDR3 size: 13 residues. In DNA form, the CDR3 reads TGTGCCAGCAGTTTGAGGGACAATCAGCCCCAGCATTTT. This encodes CASSLRDNQPQHF.

This clonotype turned up a few times. This chain connects TRBV10-3 to TRBJ2-1; 9 bases match TRBD1. Germline trimming cut 1 base from V and 3 bases from J; bases unmatched to any gene: 13. The CDR3 extends over 19 amino acids. Germline loops: CDR1 ENHRY, CDR2 SYGVKD. This chain's CDR3 is CAISEYISPGQGIYNEQFF. The CDR3 nucleotides are TGTGCCATCAGTGAGTACATTTCCCCGGGACAGGGTATCTACAATGAGCAGTTCTTC.

In its sample, this clonotype was seen a few times. The chain links TRBV7-2 to TRBJ1-5; tentatively, D is TRBD1 (6 bases). The CDR3 spans 15 residues. V was pared by 1 base and J by 6 bases, with 13 bases between. CDR1 is SGHTA, CDR2 FQGNSA, per germline. The CDR3 DNA follows: TGTGCCAGCAGCTTAGGTGAGGGGGTGATTCAGCCCCAGCATTTT. Protein: CASSLGEGVIQPQHF.

This clonotype was observed a handful of times. The genes are TRBV6-1 and TRBJ1-3; no clear D gene. The V gene lost 7 bases and the J gene lost 4 bases, with 11 bases spanning the gap. Germline CDR1 is MNHNS and CDR2 is SASEGT. This CDR3 spans 13 amino acids. The CDR3: CASIALEGNTIYF. CDR3 bases: TGTGCCAGCATAGCCCTGGAGGGAAACACCATATATTTT.

The V and J genes are TRBV7-2 and TRBJ2-7, with 8 bases that match TRBD2. CDR1 SGHTA and CDR2 FQGNSA come from the germline V gene. The CDR3 extends over 15 amino acids. With V trimmed by 5 bases and J by 2 bases, 8 bases remained unmatched. CDR3 region: CASSPRLAGAYEQYF. The CDR3 region has the DNA TGTGCCAGCAGCCCAAGGCTAGCGGGTGCCTACGAGCAGTACTTC.

The table lists this clonotype with a few counts. The chain recombines TRBV2 with TRBJ1-6, with 7 bases aligning to TRBD1. V dropped 5 bases and J dropped 6; count of bases not matched to a gene: 7. The length of the CDR3 is 15 residues. The germline gives CDR1 SNHLY, CDR2 FYNNEI. CDR3 DNA sequence: TGTGCCAGCAGTCCCCGGGACAGCCCTAATTCACCCCTCCACTTT. Translated: CASSPRDSPNSPLHF.

V usage is TRBV20-1 and J usage is TRBJ2-3; TRBD2 is a possible D gene (6 bases). This CDR3 is 15 amino acids long. The germline V and J ends were trimmed by 0 bases and 6 bases, with 16 bases remaining between them. Germline CDR1 DFQATT, CDR2 SNEGSKA (reference sequence). The CDR3 sequence: CSARDESGPADTQYF. CDR3 nucleotide sequence: TGCAGTGCTAGAGATGAGAGCGGGCCCGCGGATACGCAGTATTTT.

CDR3 coding DNA: TGTGCCAGCAGCTCTCTAGGGACAGGGGGCATCGATGGCTACACCTTC. Translated: CASSSLGTGGIDGYTF. The rearrangement uses TRBV7-2 and TRBJ1-2; 12 nucleotides match TRBD1. The trim removed 4 bases at V and 6 bases at J, leaving 9 bases unmatched. Germline V lookup: CDR1 SGHTA, CDR2 FQGNSA. CDR3 length: 16 residues.

This clonotype has just a few counts. The chain carries TRBV29-1 and TRBJ2-3; 15 bases agree with TRBD2. Germline loops: CDR1 SQVTM, CDR2 ANQGSEA. This CDR3 region has 15 residues. The junction had 5 bases not matched to a gene; V was cut back by 4 bases and J by 6 bases. The CDR3 is CSVVGLAGGIDTQYF. The CDR3 DNA sequence: TGCAGCGTTGTGGGACTAGCGGGGGGTATCGATACGCAGTATTTT.

This clonotype was recorded at least ten times. This rearrangement joins TRBV7-9 to TRBJ2-2, with no clear D. V gave up 3 bases and J gave up 2 bases, with 7 bases separating them. Looked up from germline, CDR1 is SEHNR and CDR2 is FQNEAQ (reference sequence). CDR3 length equals 14 residues. The CDR3 nucleotides are TGTGCCAGCAGCTTGGGCCTTAACACCGGGGAGCTGTTTTTT. It translates to CASSLGLNTGELFF.

As for this clonotype: The junction departs from the called germline gene at one end, perhaps through a read error. V usage is TRBV19 and J usage is TRBJ1-5; tentatively, D is TRBD1 (6 bases). The CDR3 is made up of 15 amino acids. Germline CDR1 LNHDA, CDR2 SQIVND (reference sequence). The CDR3 loop reads CASSARGQRNRPQHF. The CDR3 DNA reads as TGTGCCAGTAGTGCCCGGGGGCAGCGGAATCGGCCCCAGCATTTT.

This clonotype turned up a few times. This rearrangement joins TRBV29-1 to TRBJ1-1, with D maybe TRBD1 (6 bases). The length of the CDR3 is 15 residues. Trimming pared 1 base from V and 3 bases from J, leaving 15 bases between. From germline, CDR1 is SQVTM and CDR2 ANQGSEA. The CDR3 DNA reads TGCAGCGTTGAAGGTCCCAGGGGAGTTCACACTGAAGCTTTCTTT. As protein: CSVEGPRGVHTEAFF.

J is TRBJ2-1 and V is TRBV4-1, with D unresolved. Germline V gene sequence: CDR1 MGHRA, CDR2 YSYEKL. The CDR3 consists of 16 residues. Trimming took off 0 bases at V and 5 bases at J, with 14 bases between the two ends. The CDR3 DNA follows: TGCGCCAGCAGCCAAGAAGGCCATAGGTGGGACAATGAGCAGTTCTTC. It is translated as CASSQEGHRWDNEQFF.

The J gene is TRBJ2-3, the V gene TRBV12-3 or TRBV12-4, with TRBD2 matching over 14 bases. V dropped 3 bases and J dropped 4; count of bases not matched to a gene: 6. CDR3 length: 17 amino acids. The CDR3 protein is CASSLGTSGSVADTQYF. CDR3 bases: TGTGCCAGCAGTTTGGGGACTAGCGGGAGTGTCGCAGATACGCAGTATTTT.

The chain carries TRBV7-2 and TRBJ2-3; D unresolved. The V and J ends lost 1 base and 0 bases respectively, with 5 bases between them. The CDR3 length is 14 residues. Germline assignment: CDR1 SGHTA and CDR2 FQGNSA. CDR3 in DNA: TGTGCCAGCAGCTTAGGCTGGAGCACAGATACGCAGTATTTT. Its protein product is CASSLGWSTDTQYF.

This clonotype has a handful of counts. The rearrangement links TRBV4-2 to TRBJ2-4; unclear D gene. CDR1 and CDR2 (germline): LGHNA, YNFKEQ. V was trimmed by 7 bases and J by 0 bases, leaving 13 bases between them. CDR3 length: 15 amino acids. The CDR3 loop reads CASTPAGLAKNIQYF. The CDR3 bases are TGTGCCAGCACGCCCGCAGGTCTAGCCAAAAACATTCAGTACTTC.

The chain links TRBV20-1 to TRBJ1-2, with a weak D call TRBD1 (5 bases). V gave up 6 bases and J gave up 4 bases, with 18 bases separating them. The germline gives CDR1 DFQATT, CDR2 SNEGSKA (reference sequence). This CDR3 has 14 amino acids. The CDR3 loop is CSASTGPRGYGYTF. In DNA, the CDR3 is TGCAGTGCCTCGACCGGGCCGAGGGGCTATGGCTACACCTTC.

The V gene is TRBV7-2, the J gene TRBJ1-3; 9 nucleotides line up with TRBD1. Germline CDR1 reads SGHTA; CDR2 reads FQGNSA. V lost 4 bases, J lost 7 bases, and 5 bases stayed unmatched. The CDR3 is made up of 14 amino acids. CDR3 protein: CASSSRDRANTIYF. The CDR3 nucleotides read TGTGCCAGCAGCTCCCGGGACAGGGCTAACACCATATATTTT.

The rearrangement uses TRBV7-8 and TRBJ2-1, with D perhaps TRBD1 (5 bases). V gave up 5 bases and J gave up 7 bases, with 18 bases separating them. Per germline, CDR1 SGHVS and CDR2 FQNEAQ. This CDR3 comprises 15 residues. CDR3: CASSTRRRQNNEQFF. The CDR3 nucleotides are TGTGCCAGCAGCACCCGACGCAGACAGAATAATGAGCAGTTCTTC.

J is TRBJ1-1 and V is TRBV20-1, with TRBD1 as a possible D gene (5 bases). The CDR3 length is 17 residues. Germline values: CDR1 DFQATT, CDR2 SNEGSKA (reference sequence). V was trimmed by 1 base and J by 5 bases, leaving 23 bases between them. The CDR3 region is CSARVEAGGILGTEAFF. In DNA form, the CDR3 reads TGCAGTGCTAGAGTCGAAGCTGGGGGGATTTTGGGAACTGAAGCTTTCTTT.

The CDR3 nucleotides are TGCAGTGCGATAGGAGGCGGGGGACGTCGGACCTACGAGCAGTACTTC. Its protein product is CSAIGGGGRRTYEQYF. The chain joins TRBV20-1 to TRBJ2-7; the match to TRBD2 covers 7 bases. This CDR3 spans 16 amino acids. The trim removed 6 bases at V and 2 bases at J, leaving 16 bases unmatched. Germline V gives CDR1 DFQATT, CDR2 SNEGSKA (reference sequence).

Only a few counts were recorded for this clonotype. This chain joins TRBV29-1 and TRBJ1-2; 7 bases are a match to TRBD1. The CDR3 loop spans 12 amino acids. Per the germline V gene, CDR1 is SQVTM and CDR2 is ANQGSEA. Trimming cost V 7 bases and J 4 bases; bases outside gene matches: 6. CDR3: CSAPTGFYGYTF. CDR3 sequence (DNA): TGCAGCGCCCCGACAGGGTTCTATGGCTACACCTTC.

There are a few counts of this clonotype. The rearrangement links TRBV11-1 to TRBJ1-1; D ambiguous. Germline values: CDR1 SGHAT, CDR2 FQDESV (reference sequence). V lost 3 bases, J lost 4 bases, and 9 bases lay in between. The CDR3 has 13 amino acids. CDR3 sequence reads: CASSLGFGTEAFF. For the CDR3, the DNA is TGTGCCAGCAGCTTGGGGTTTGGCACTGAAGCTTTCTTT.